The following is a T cell receptor (beta chain) sequence with its context. Methods used by the authors: Researchers report that nucleated cell counts were estimated from reference gene primer amplification. Assay: immunoSEQ multiplex PCR; the TCRdb copy retains only in-frame clones and omits some. V, J and clone size are those of that table, while D and trimming were read from the DNA. The sample yields approximately 75,000 clones, around 89% seen once. The data belong to a study of blood T cell repertoires in COVID-19. As for the study in general: Sites across the United States, Italy and Spain contributed samples from acute and convalescent COVID-19.

With 3 bases removed from V and 0 bases from J, the gap between germline ends came to 11 bases. The CDR3 is 15 amino acids. Germline assignment: CDR1 KGHSH and CDR2 LQKENI. Sequencing was performed on peripheral blood. This TCR was sampled from a man aged 60-69 years with acute or convalescent COVID-19. The chain employs TRBV18 and TRBJ1-2; D gene unclear. The CDR3 is CASSPVAESNYGYTF. The CDR3 region has the DNA TGTGCCAGCTCACCGGTAGCAGAATCTAACTATGGCTACACCTTC.